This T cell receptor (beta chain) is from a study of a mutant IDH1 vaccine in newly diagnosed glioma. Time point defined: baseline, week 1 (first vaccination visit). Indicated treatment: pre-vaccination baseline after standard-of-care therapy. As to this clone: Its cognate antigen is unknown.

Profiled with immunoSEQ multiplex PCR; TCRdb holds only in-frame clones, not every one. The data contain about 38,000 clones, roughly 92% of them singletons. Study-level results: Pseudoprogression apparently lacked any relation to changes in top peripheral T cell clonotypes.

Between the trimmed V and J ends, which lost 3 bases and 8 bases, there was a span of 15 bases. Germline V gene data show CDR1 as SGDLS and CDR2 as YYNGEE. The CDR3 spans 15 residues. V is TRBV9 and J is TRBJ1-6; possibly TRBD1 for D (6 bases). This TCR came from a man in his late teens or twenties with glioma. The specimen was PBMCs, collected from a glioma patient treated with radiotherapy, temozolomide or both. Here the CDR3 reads CASSATGQGDSPLHF. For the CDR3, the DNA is TGTGCCAGCAGCGCAACAGGGCAGGGTGATTCACCCCTCCACTTT.